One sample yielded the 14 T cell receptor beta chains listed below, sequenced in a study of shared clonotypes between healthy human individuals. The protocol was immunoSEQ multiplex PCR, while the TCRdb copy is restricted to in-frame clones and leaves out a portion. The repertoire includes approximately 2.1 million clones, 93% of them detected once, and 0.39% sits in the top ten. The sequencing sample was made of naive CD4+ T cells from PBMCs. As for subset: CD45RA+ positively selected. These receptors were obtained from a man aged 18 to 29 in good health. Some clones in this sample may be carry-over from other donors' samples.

The DNA of the CDR3 is TGTGCCAGCAGCTTAGAGGTGTCTCATAGCAATCAGCCCCAGCATTTT. Protein sequence: CASSLEVSHSNQPQHF. The chain is built from TRBV7-6 and TRBJ1-5, with D unresolved. Germline values: CDR1 SGHVS, CDR2 FNYEAQ. The CDR3 sequence is 16 residues long. Trimming shortened V by 1 base and J by 0 bases, and 10 bases separated the two germline ends.

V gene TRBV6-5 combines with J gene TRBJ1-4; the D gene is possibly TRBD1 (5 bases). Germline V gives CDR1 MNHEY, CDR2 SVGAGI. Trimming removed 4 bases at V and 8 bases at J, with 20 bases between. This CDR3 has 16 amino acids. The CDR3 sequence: CASSLRPRRGIEKLFF. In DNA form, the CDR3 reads TGTGCCAGCAGTTTACGACCGCGGCGGGGGATAGAAAAACTGTTTTTT.

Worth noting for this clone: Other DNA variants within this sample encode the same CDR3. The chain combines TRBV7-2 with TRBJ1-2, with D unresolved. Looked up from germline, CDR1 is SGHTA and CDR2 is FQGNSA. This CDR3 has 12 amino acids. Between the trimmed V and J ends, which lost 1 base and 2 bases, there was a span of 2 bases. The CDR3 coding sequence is TGTGCCAGCAGCTTAGGGAACTATGGCTACACCTTC. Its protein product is CASSLGNYGYTF. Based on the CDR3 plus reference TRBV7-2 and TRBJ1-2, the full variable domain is GAGVSQSPSNKVTEKGKDVELRCDPISGHTALYWYRQSLGQGLEFLIYFQGNSAPDKSGLPSDRFSAERTGGSVSTLTIQRTQQEDSAVYLCASSLGNYGYTFGSGTRLTVV.

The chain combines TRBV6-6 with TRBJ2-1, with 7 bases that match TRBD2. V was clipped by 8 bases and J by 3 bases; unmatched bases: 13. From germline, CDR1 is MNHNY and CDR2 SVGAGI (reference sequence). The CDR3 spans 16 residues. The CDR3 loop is CASGPGDYPYYNEQFF. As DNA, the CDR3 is TGTGCCAGCGGCCCGGGGGACTACCCGTACTACAATGAGCAGTTCTTC.

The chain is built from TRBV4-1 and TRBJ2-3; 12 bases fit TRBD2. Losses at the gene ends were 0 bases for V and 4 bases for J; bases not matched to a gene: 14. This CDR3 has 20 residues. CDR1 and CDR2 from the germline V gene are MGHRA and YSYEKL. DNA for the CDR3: TGCGCCAGCAGCCAAGAGAGACTAGCGGGAGAATGGACGGGTGCAGATACGCAGTATTTT. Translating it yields CASSQERLAGEWTGADTQYF.

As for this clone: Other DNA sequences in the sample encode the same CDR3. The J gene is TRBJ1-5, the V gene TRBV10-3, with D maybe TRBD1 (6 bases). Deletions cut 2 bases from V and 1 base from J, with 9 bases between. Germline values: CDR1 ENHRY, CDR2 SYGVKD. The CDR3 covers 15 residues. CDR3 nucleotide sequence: TGTGCCATCAGTGAGACTGACAGGAGCAATCAGCCCCAGCATTTT. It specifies CAISETDRSNQPQHF.

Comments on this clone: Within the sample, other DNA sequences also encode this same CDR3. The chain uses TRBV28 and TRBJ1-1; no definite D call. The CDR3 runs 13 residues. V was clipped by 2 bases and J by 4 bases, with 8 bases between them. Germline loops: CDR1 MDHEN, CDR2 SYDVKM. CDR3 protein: CASSLSPGTEAFF. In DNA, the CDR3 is TGTGCCAGCAGTTTAAGTCCGGGCACTGAAGCTTTCTTT.

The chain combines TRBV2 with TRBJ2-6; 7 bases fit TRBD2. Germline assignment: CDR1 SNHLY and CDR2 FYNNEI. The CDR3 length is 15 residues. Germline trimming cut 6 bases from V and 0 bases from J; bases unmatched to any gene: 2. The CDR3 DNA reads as TGTGCCAGCAGCGGGGGGTTCTCTGGGGCCAACGTCCTGACTTTC. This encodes CASSGGFSGANVLTF.

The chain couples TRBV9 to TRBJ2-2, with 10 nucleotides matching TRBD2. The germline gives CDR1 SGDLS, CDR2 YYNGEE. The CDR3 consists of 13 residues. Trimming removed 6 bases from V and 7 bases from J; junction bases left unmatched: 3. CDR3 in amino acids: CASTGTSVGELFF. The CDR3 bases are TGTGCCAGCACCGGGACTAGCGTCGGGGAGCTGTTTTTT.

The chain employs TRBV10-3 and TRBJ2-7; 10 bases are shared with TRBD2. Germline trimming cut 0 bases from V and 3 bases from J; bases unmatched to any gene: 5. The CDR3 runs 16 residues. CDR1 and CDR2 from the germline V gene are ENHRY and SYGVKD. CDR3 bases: TGTGCCATCAGTGAGTCTCTAGCGGGGGCGGGCTACGAGCAGTACTTC. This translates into CAISESLAGAGYEQYF.

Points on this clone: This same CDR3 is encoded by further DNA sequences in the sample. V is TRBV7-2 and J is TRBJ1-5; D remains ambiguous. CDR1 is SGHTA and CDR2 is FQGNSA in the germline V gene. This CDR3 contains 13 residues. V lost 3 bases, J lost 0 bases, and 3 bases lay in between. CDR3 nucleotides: TGTGCCAGCAGCTTCTCTAGCAATCAGCCCCAGCATTTT. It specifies CASSFSSNQPQHF.

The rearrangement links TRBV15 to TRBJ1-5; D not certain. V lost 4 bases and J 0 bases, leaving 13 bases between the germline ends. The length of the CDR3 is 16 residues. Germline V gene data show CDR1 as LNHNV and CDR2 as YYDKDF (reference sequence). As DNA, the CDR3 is TGTGCCACCAGCAAACTTACCGGGGATAGCAATCAGCCCCAGCATTTT. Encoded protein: CATSKLTGDSNQPQHF.

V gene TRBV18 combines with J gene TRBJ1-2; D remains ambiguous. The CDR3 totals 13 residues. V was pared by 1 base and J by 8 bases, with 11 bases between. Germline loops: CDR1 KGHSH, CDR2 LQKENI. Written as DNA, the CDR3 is TGTGCCAGCTCACCACGGGGTTCGGGCGGCTACACCTTC. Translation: CASSPRGSGGYTF.

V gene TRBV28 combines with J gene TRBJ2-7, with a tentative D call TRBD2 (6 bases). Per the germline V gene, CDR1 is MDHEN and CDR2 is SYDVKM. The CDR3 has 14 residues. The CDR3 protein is CETRLSSASYEQYF. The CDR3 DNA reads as TGTGAAACTCGACTATCTAGCGCTTCGTACGAGCAGTACTTC.